The T cell receptor beta chain under discussion was sequenced for a study of blood T cells in healthy people across ages. Whole-study findings and limits: Getting older went along with TCR beta diversity per million T cells dropping roughly linearly. Strong correlation existed between TCR beta diversity and naive T cell percentage.

The ends were cut back, 0 bases at V and 0 bases at J, with 6 bases in the middle. Germline lookup yields CDR1 SGDLS and CDR2 YYNGEE. The CDR3 is made up of 14 amino acids. With a J-beta primer mix and a sample-barcoded 5' primer, a second PCR ran about 6 to 11 cycles. Each of the samples gave a minimum of 3 million paired-end reads that contained CDR3. TCRdb analysed the 5' RACE reads with MiXCR anew, one entry per CDR3 protein. The data show some 1,500,000 distinct CDR3 sequences, about 45% seen once. With respect to this clonotype: Antigen specificity is unknown.

What was sequenced was blood. The V and J genes are TRBV9 and TRBJ1-1; D not certain. The receptor's source is a woman between 18 and 30 years old in good health. Here the CDR3 DNA reads TGTGCCAGCAGCGTAGTAGACCTGAACACTGAAGCTTTCTTT. This sequence encodes CASSVVDLNTEAFF.